Shown below are 8 T cell receptor beta chains from a single sample sequenced in a study of T-cell reconstitution after alpha-beta-depleted transplantation in children (dated by TCRdb to 2016 to 2018). Taken with the paper, the label for treatment or condition translates to: allogeneic hematopoietic cell transplantation with graft depleted of TCRalphabeta T cells and CD19 B cells. Library preparation used PCR. The sequencer listed for this sample is Illumina HiSeq 2500. To normalize quantification of the TCRbeta repertoire, the TCR libraries were built with molecular barcoding that relied on unique molecular identifiers. The public sequencing data were trimmed at Q25 with fastp and processed into clonotypes with MiXCR by TCRdb, which kept only in-frame beta chains. For every CDR3 protein sequence, its rows merge into one entry that carries the most common genes and DNA. The sample has about 510,000 distinct CDR3 sequences on record, over 9.5% of them singletons. The biggest ten clones account for 14% of the sample.

The material sequenced was PBMCs, mostly from graft donor cells, taken 180 days after TCRalphabeta/CD19-depleted stem cell transplant. The receptors here all came from a female patient between 2 and 10 years old who had a stem cell transplant for aplastic anemia, so the T cells may come from the graft donor.

This clonotype was seen more than once but under ten times. The chain employs TRBV12-3 or TRBV12-4 and TRBJ1-1; a weak D match, TRBD1 (6 bases). V dropped 2 bases and J dropped 6 bases, with 13 bases sitting between them. The CDR3 is 14 amino acids. CDR3 loop: CASSLNRADSEAFF. For the CDR3, the DNA is TGTGCCAGCAGTTTAAACAGGGCGGATTCTGAAGCTTTCTTT.

This clonotype was seen a few times. CDR3 amino acids: CASSPEQGRSYEQYV. The CDR3 nucleotides read TGTGCCAGCTCACCAGAACAGGGGCGCTCCTACGAGCAGTACGTC. The rearrangement links TRBV18 to TRBJ2-7; TRBD1 agrees at 7 bases. J gave up 0 bases and V 2 bases, and 4 bases lay outside the gene matches. The CDR3 extends over 15 amino acids. Per germline, CDR1 KGHSH and CDR2 LQKENI.

This clonotype was detected ten times or more. CDR3 loop: CSARDRRLAGAYEQYF. CDR3 DNA: TGCAGTGCTAGAGATAGGCGGCTAGCGGGAGCCTACGAGCAGTACTTC. The chain couples TRBV20-1 to TRBJ2-7, with TRBD2 matching over 10 bases. The junction had 7 bases not matched to a gene; V was cut back by 0 bases and J by 2 bases. From germline, CDR1 is DFQATT and CDR2 SNEGSKA (reference sequence). The CDR3 extends over 16 amino acids.

The chain carries TRBV5-1 and TRBJ2-5; tentatively, D is TRBD1 or TRBD2 (5 bases each). Germline V lookup: CDR1 SGHRS, CDR2 YFSETQ. This CDR3 comprises 16 residues. V was pared by 2 bases and J by 2 bases, with 16 bases between. CDR3 protein: CASSFSALGVQETQYF. The CDR3 nucleotides are TGCGCCAGCAGCTTCTCTGCTTTGGGGGTACAAGAGACCCAGTACTTC.

The sample holds a few counts of this clonotype. The genes are TRBV11-2 and TRBJ2-2, with D hard to call. There are 13 residues in the CDR3. Trimming cost V 5 bases and J 5 bases, with 9 bases left between them. The germline gives CDR1 SGHAT, CDR2 FQNNGV. CDR3 in DNA: TGTGCCAGCAGCCCTAGATGGACCGGGGAGCTGTTTTTT. Protein product: CASSPRWTGELFF.

The chain couples TRBV4-3 to TRBJ1-2; tentatively, D is TRBD1 (6 bases). Germline CDR1 LGHNA, CDR2 YSLEER. With 4 bases removed from V and 4 bases from J, the gap between germline ends came to 19 bases. This CDR3 is built from 16 residues. The CDR3 DNA reads as TGCGCCAGCAGCCGATTATCAGGACAGCGTGTCTATGGCTACACCTTC. This translates into CASSRLSGQRVYGYTF.

V and J are TRBV30 and TRBJ1-6; 8 nucleotides agree with TRBD1. CDR1 is GTSNPN and CDR2 is SVGIG in the germline V gene (reference sequence). The CDR3 contains 14 residues. With V trimmed by 2 bases and J by 8 bases, 5 bases remained unmatched. The CDR3 is CAWSSGTGDSPLHF. DNA for the CDR3: TGTGCCTGGAGTTCCGGGACAGGAGATTCACCCCTCCACTTT.

The chain employs TRBV5-1 and TRBJ1-2; TRBD1 is a possible D gene (6 bases). V gave up 4 bases and J gave up 0 bases, with 31 bases separating them. Germline V gene sequence: CDR1 SGHRS, CDR2 YFSETQ. CDR3 length: 21 residues. CDR3 bases: TGCGCCAGCAGCATCCTACAGGGAATGAGACCCCAACCATTGACTAACTATGGCTACACCTTC. It codes for CASSILQGMRPQPLTNYGYTF.